The 27 T cell receptor beta chains below all came from one sample that was sequenced in a study of shared clonotypes between healthy human individuals. The naive CD8 subset, CD45RO-negative cells positively selected for CCR7, excluded terminally differentiated effector memory CD45RA+ cells. The method was immunoSEQ multiplex PCR; TCRdb's version includes in-frame clones alone and lacks a portion of them. This table has roughly 2.1 million clones, 85% to 95% appearing once. Sequenced sample: naive CD8+ T cells from PBMCs. The source of these receptors is a man between 18 and 29 years old in good health. Some clones in this sample may be carry-over from other donors' samples.

The J gene is TRBJ2-1, the V gene TRBV15; 7 bases are shared with TRBD1. The CDR3 consists of 16 residues. Germline loops: CDR1 LNHNV, CDR2 YYDKDF (reference sequence). V shed 0 bases and J 8 bases; nucleotides not matched to a gene: 10. The CDR3, as DNA: TGTGCCACCAGCAGAGATCCGACAGGGCCCCATTATGAGCAGTTCTTC. Translation: CATSRDPTGPHYEQFF.

The chain joins TRBV19 to TRBJ1-2; TRBD1 matches at 7 bases. Germline CDR1 is LNHDA and CDR2 is SQIVND (reference sequence). V lost 1 base, J lost 6 bases, and 11 bases stayed unmatched. The CDR3 sequence is 16 residues long. The DNA for the CDR3 is TGTGCCAGTAGTATAGGTCCTAAGACAGGGTGGCATGGCTACACCTTC. Its protein is CASSIGPKTGWHGYTF.

The CDR3 is CASSAGTGDEQYF. The CDR3 DNA reads as TGCGCCAGCAGTGCCGGGACAGGGGACGAGCAGTACTTC. The rearrangement joins TRBV10-1 to TRBJ2-7; 10 nucleotides line up with TRBD1. Germline V gene data show CDR1 as WNHNN and CDR2 as SYGVQD (reference sequence). J was trimmed by 5 bases and V by 4 bases; bases with no gene match: 2. The CDR3 extends over 13 amino acids.

The V and J genes are TRBV18 and TRBJ1-5; D is unclear. The CDR3 consists of 14 residues. Looked up from germline, CDR1 is KGHSH and CDR2 is LQKENI. Deletions cut 4 bases from V and 5 bases from J, with 12 bases between. DNA of the CDR3: TGTGCCAGCTCACTGGGTGGTCGGGATCAGCCCCAGCATTTT. Translation gives CASSLGGRDQPQHF.

The chain employs TRBV28 and TRBJ2-7; TRBD2 agrees at 7 bases. Germline CDR1 reads MDHEN; CDR2 reads SYDVKM. V shed 7 bases and J 4 bases; nucleotides not matched to a gene: 10. The CDR3 contains 14 residues. CDR3 nucleotides: TGTGCCAGCAAAGTGAGTCCTAGCGGATACGAGCAGTACTTC. It specifies CASKVSPSGYEQYF.

The V and J genes are TRBV4-1 and TRBJ2-7; a possible D gene is TRBD1 (6 bases). Trimming removed 2 bases at V and 7 bases at J, with 15 bases between. Germline CDR1 MGHRA, CDR2 YSYEKL. The CDR3 sequence is 14 residues long. CDR3 DNA sequence: TGCGCCAGCAGCCAAAAATTGGGGGCCGGGGAGCAGTACTTC. Amino acid sequence: CASSQKLGAGEQYF.

V gene TRBV4-1 combines with J gene TRBJ2-1; 8 positions match TRBD2. There are 15 residues in the CDR3. Germline V gene sequence: CDR1 MGHRA, CDR2 YSYEKL. J lost 6 bases, V lost 3 bases, and 7 bases had no gene match. The chain's CDR3 is CASSQRTSGGNEQFF. CDR3 DNA: TGCGCCAGCAGCCAGCGCACTAGCGGAGGCAATGAGCAGTTCTTC.

The chain carries TRBV19 and TRBJ2-5; TRBD2 aligns across 11 bases. The germline V gene has CDR1 LNHDA and CDR2 SQIVND (reference sequence). The CDR3 has 15 residues. Trimming removed 7 bases from V and 5 bases from J; junction bases left unmatched: 9. CDR3 amino acids: CASTLGTSGFETQYF. For the CDR3, the DNA is TGTGCCAGTACACTTGGGACTAGCGGTTTTGAGACCCAGTACTTC.

The chain employs TRBV28 and TRBJ2-1, with 8 bases lining up with TRBD2. Losses at the gene ends were 6 bases for V and 4 bases for J; bases not matched to a gene: 8. Germline V lookup: CDR1 MDHEN, CDR2 SYDVKM. The CDR3 totals 15 residues. Here the CDR3 reads CASSRDSGNYNEQFF. Here the CDR3 DNA reads TGTGCCAGCAGCCGGGATAGCGGGAATTACAATGAGCAGTTCTTC.

The V and J genes are TRBV9 and TRBJ1-2, with D possibly matching TRBD1 (5 bases). The germline gives CDR1 SGDLS, CDR2 YYNGEE. The CDR3 has 16 amino acids. V was clipped by 0 bases and J by 7 bases, with 19 bases between them. DNA of the CDR3: TGTGCCAGCAGCGTAGCCCGACTAGGATCGCAGGGTGGCTACACCTTC. It yields the protein CASSVARLGSQGGYTF.

The V gene is TRBV29-1, the J gene TRBJ1-2; D is possibly TRBD1 (5 bases). Trimming shortened V by 7 bases and J by 8 bases, and 20 bases separated the two germline ends. Germline-derived CDR1 and CDR2 are SQVTM and ANQGSEA. The CDR3 is made up of 13 amino acids. CDR3 nucleotide sequence: TGCAGCGCCACCACGATGGGGCCCGCAGGCTACACCTTC. Its protein product is CSATTMGPAGYTF. Filled out from reference TRBV29-1 and TRBJ1-2, the complete variable domain reads SAVISQKPSRDICQRGTSLTIQCQVDSQVTMMFWYRQQPGQSLTLIATANQGSEATYESGFVIDKFPISRPNLTFSTLTVSNMSPEDSSIYLCSATTMGPAGYTFGSGTRLTVV.

The J gene is TRBJ1-5, the V gene TRBV5-5; D is unclear. Germline-derived CDR1 and CDR2 are SGHKS and YYEKEE (reference sequence). The CDR3 has 17 amino acids. V lost 4 bases, J lost 2 bases, and 19 bases lay in between. This chain's CDR3 is CASSPSLTRLGNQPQHF. In nucleotides, the CDR3 is TGTGCCAGCAGCCCCTCCCTGACACGGCTGGGCAATCAGCCCCAGCATTTT.

The genes are TRBV9 and TRBJ2-1; 11 bases agree with TRBD2. In germline, CDR1 is SGDLS, CDR2 YYNGEE. The CDR3 contains 16 residues. Losses at the gene ends were 4 bases for V and 3 bases for J; bases not matched to a gene: 6. The chain's CDR3 is CASSLGTSGGYNEQFF. The DNA of the CDR3 is TGTGCCAGCAGCCTCGGGACTAGCGGTGGCTACAATGAGCAGTTCTTC.

This chain uses TRBV19 with TRBJ2-3; weak D call: TRBD2 (5 bases). Germline V gives CDR1 LNHDA, CDR2 SQIVND (reference sequence). With 8 bases removed from V and 0 bases from J, the gap between germline ends came to 15 bases. CDR3 length: 15 amino acids. The CDR3 loop reads CASAVESGSTDTQYF. The CDR3 DNA sequence: TGTGCCAGTGCCGTGGAGAGCGGTAGCACAGATACGCAGTATTTT.

The V call is TRBV19, the J call TRBJ1-2; D gene uncertain. The CDR3 length is 13 residues. CDR1 LNHDA and CDR2 SQIVND come from the germline V gene (reference sequence). Deletions cut 7 bases from V and 1 base from J, with 10 bases between. CDR3 coding DNA: TGTGCCAGTACCGGGTGGAGTAACTATGGCTACACCTTC. It encodes CASTGWSNYGYTF.

This chain joins TRBV13 and TRBJ2-1, with TRBD2 matching over 8 bases. This CDR3 is 16 amino acids long. J lost 6 bases, V lost 5 bases, and 12 bases had no gene match. Germline V lookup: CDR1 PRHDT, CDR2 FYEKMQ (reference sequence). The CDR3 sequence: CASSPTGAGVLNEQFF. DNA for the CDR3: TGTGCCAGCAGCCCGACAGGAGCGGGAGTCCTCAATGAGCAGTTCTTC. The variable domain in full, with the rest retrieved from reference TRBV13 and TRBJ2-1, is AAGVIQSPRHLIKEKRETATLKCYPIPRHDTVYWYQQGPGQDPQFLISFYEKMQSDKGSIPDRFSAQQFSDYHSELNMSSLELGDSALYFCASSPTGAGVLNEQFFGPGTRLTVL.

V gene TRBV11-2 combines with J gene TRBJ1-1, with no clear D. V was pared by 5 bases and J by 3 bases, with 10 bases between. Germline-derived CDR1 and CDR2 are SGHAT and FQNNGV. This CDR3 has 13 residues. The CDR3 protein is CASSPRTDTEAFF. In DNA form, the CDR3 reads TGTGCCAGCAGCCCTCGGACGGACACTGAAGCTTTCTTT.

The chain recombines TRBV6-4 with TRBJ1-1; D not resolved. This CDR3 is built from 13 residues. The germline V gene has CDR1 MRHNA and CDR2 SNTAGT. The germline V and J ends were trimmed by 3 bases and 1 base, with 6 bases remaining between them. The CDR3 spells CASSETENTEAFF. In nucleotides, the CDR3 is TGTGCCAGCAGTGAGACGGAGAACACTGAAGCTTTCTTT.

The J gene is TRBJ2-1, the V gene TRBV7-8; D remains ambiguous. Germline V CDR1 and CDR2: SGHVS, FQNEAQ. Trimming removed 5 bases at V and 9 bases at J, with 17 bases between. This CDR3 has 14 amino acids. CDR3 nucleotides: TGTGCCAGCAGCCCCCCTCCCCAGAAGTCTGAGCAGTTCTTC. This codes for CASSPPPQKSEQFF.

The DNA of the CDR3 is TGTGCCAGCAGCGCTGGTGGGGGTTACAATGAGCAGTTCTTC. It specifies CASSAGGGYNEQFF. This chain joins TRBV13 and TRBJ2-1; possibly TRBD1 or TRBD2 for D (5 bases each). The CDR3 contains 14 residues. CDR1 PRHDT and CDR2 FYEKMQ come from the germline V gene (reference sequence). The ends were cut back, 5 bases at V and 4 bases at J, with 12 bases in the middle. The entire variable domain, with the rest obtained from reference TRBV13 and TRBJ2-1, is as follows: AAGVIQSPRHLIKEKRETATLKCYPIPRHDTVYWYQQGPGQDPQFLISFYEKMQSDKGSIPDRFSAQQFSDYHSELNMSSLELGDSALYFCASSAGGGYNEQFFGPGTRLTVL.

This clone was counted a few times. The V call is TRBV10-2, the J call TRBJ1-1; D gene ambiguous. The CDR3 length is 12 residues. Per germline, CDR1 WSHSY and CDR2 SAAADI. V lost 6 bases and J 2 bases, leaving 7 bases between the germline ends. In nucleotides, the CDR3 is TGCGCCAGCAGGGGCCCAAACACTGAAGCTTTCTTT. Translated: CASRGPNTEAFF.

The rearrangement links TRBV28 to TRBJ1-4; 9 bases line up with TRBD1. CDR3 length equals 18 residues. With V trimmed by 1 base and J by 0 bases, 6 bases remained unmatched. CDR1 and CDR2 from the germline V gene are MDHEN and SYDVKM. The CDR3 here is CASSLSRDRATTNEKLFF. In DNA, the CDR3 is TGTGCCAGCAGTTTATCCCGGGACAGGGCCACAACTAATGAAAAACTGTTTTTT.

Notes on this clone: The same CDR3 also results from other DNA sequences found in this sample. The gene calls are TRBV27 and TRBJ1-5; 7 positions match TRBD1. The V segment lost 6 bases and the J segment 4 bases; nucleotides outside the gene matches: 6. The CDR3 has 14 residues. The germline V gene has CDR1 MNHEY and CDR2 SMNVEV (reference sequence). The CDR3 protein is CASSLGQENQPQHF. DNA for the CDR3: TGTGCCAGCAGCCTAGGACAGGAAAATCAGCCCCAGCATTTT.

The V and J genes are TRBV6-5 and TRBJ1-2; D not certain. Trimming removed 6 bases at V and 6 bases at J, with 17 bases between. CDR3 length equals 14 residues. Germline values: CDR1 MNHEY, CDR2 SVGAGI. The CDR3 loop is CASSFMRAVDGYTF. The CDR3 DNA reads as TGTGCCAGCAGCTTCATGAGGGCAGTTGATGGCTACACCTTC.

The chain recombines TRBV5-1 with TRBJ2-1; TRBD2 aligns across 11 bases. CDR3 length: 15 amino acids. The V and J ends lost 4 bases and 2 bases, in that order; junction bases with no gene match: 2. Germline CDR1 is SGHRS and CDR2 is YFSETQ. Here the CDR3 DNA reads TGCGCCAGCAGCACGGGACTAGCGGCCTACAATGAGCAGTTCTTC. Translation gives CASSTGLAAYNEQFF.

This clone was seen only a few times. The V call is TRBV5-1, the J call TRBJ1-4, with a tentative D call TRBD1 (5 bases). The V gene's germline CDR1 is SGHRS and CDR2 YFSETQ. V lost 5 bases, J lost 6 bases, and 14 bases lay in between. The CDR3 has 14 amino acids. DNA for the CDR3: TGCGCCAGCAGTCCCGGGGTAGGGGATGAAAAACTGTTTTTT. Protein product: CASSPGVGDEKLFF.

V and J are TRBV29-1 and TRBJ2-7; D assignment may be TRBD1 or TRBD2 (7 bases each). V was clipped by 4 bases and J by 0 bases, with 13 bases between them. Per the germline V gene, CDR1 is SQVTM and CDR2 is ANQGSEA. The CDR3 contains 14 residues. This CDR3 is CSVGEGAPSYEQYF. The CDR3 DNA reads as TGCAGCGTTGGGGAGGGGGCTCCCTCCTACGAGCAGTACTTC.